A single sample gave rise to the 32 T cell receptor beta chains below, sequenced in a study of read filtering for tumor transcriptome and immune sequencing. This library used about 400 ng RNA and molecular barcoded adaptors spanning alpha/delta and beta/gamma chains. Each CDR3 protein is one row after TCRdb ran MiXCR on the reads. The table lists fewer than 30,000 distinct CDR3 sequences, approximately 14% of them singletons. Sample: a population of CD138-negative cells sorted from bone marrow. The receptors originated from a donor aged 40 or older with multiple myeloma.

This clonotype occurred many times. V gene TRBV5-4 combines with J gene TRBJ2-1; the D is unclear. The CDR3 covers 14 residues. The germline V gene has CDR1 SGHNT and CDR2 YYREEE (reference sequence). V was pared by 0 bases and J by 5 bases, with 9 bases between. The CDR3 sequence: CASSLGRSDNEQFF. CDR3 in DNA: TGTGCCAGCAGCTTGGGACGGTCAGACAATGAGCAGTTCTTC.

This clonotype has at least ten counts. V gene TRBV24-1 combines with J gene TRBJ2-3, with D hard to call. CDR1 is KGHDR and CDR2 is SFDVKD in the germline V gene. Trimming removed 0 bases from V and 1 base from J, with 4 bases in between. The CDR3 runs to 14 residues. The CDR3 DNA is TGTGCCACCAGTGATTTGCAAGGCACAGATACGCAGTATTTT. This sequence encodes CATSDLQGTDTQYF.

This clonotype came up a few times. As the CDR3 is not closed by the conserved phenylalanine or tryptophan, this likely results from a read error. The chain combines TRBV29-1 with TRBJ2-5; D might be TRBD1 or TRBD2, each matching 6 bases. The length of the CDR3 is 13 residues. Trimming cost V 6 bases and J 5 bases, with 16 bases left between them. Germline loops: CDR1 SQVTM, CDR2 ANQGSEA. The chain's CDR3 is CSVELGGRETQYL. The CDR3 DNA is TGCAGCGTGGAGCTAGGGGGGAGGGAGACCCAGTACCTC.

This clonotype has at least ten counts. The chain employs TRBV9 and TRBJ2-3; D might be TRBD2 (5 bases). V lost 3 bases and J lost 5, with 10 bases in between. The CDR3 runs 13 residues. Per germline, CDR1 SGDLS and CDR2 YYNGEE. This CDR3 is CASSARAGDTQYF. CDR3 DNA sequence: TGTGCCAGCAGCGCCCGGGCGGGAGATACGCAGTATTTT.

This clonotype appeared many times. The rearrangement uses TRBV20-1 and TRBJ1-1; D is undetermined. The CDR3 is 13 amino acids. CDR1 and CDR2 from the germline V gene are DFQATT and SNEGSKA (reference sequence). The V end was cut by 2 bases, the J end by 6 bases, with 13 bases between. The CDR3 sequence: CSARYRSEPEAFF. The CDR3 coding sequence is TGCAGTGCTAGATACAGATCCGAACCTGAAGCTTTCTTT.

With regard to this clonotype: As the CDR3 is not closed by the conserved phenylalanine or tryptophan, this likely results from a read error. The limits of the CDR3 on the DNA are not certain, so only TCRdb's listed CDR3 is given. The chain is built from TRBV7-2 and TRBJ2-1; the table's D call, TRBD2, has no DNA check behind it. In germline, CDR1 is SGHTA, CDR2 FQGNSA. The CDR3 adds up to 13 amino acids, both ends counted. The CDR3 reads CASSLGTSNEQIY.

Comments on this clonotype: A far larger clone is only one base removed, so a read error is likely. The chain combines TRBV11-2 with TRBJ2-1; D is unclear. The V gene lost 1 base and the J gene lost 2 bases, with 9 bases spanning the gap. CDR1 is SGHAT and CDR2 is FQNNGV in the germline V gene. This CDR3 has 15 amino acids. The CDR3 DNA reads TGTGCCAGCAGCTTAGCGCACGGTCCCTACAATGAGCAGTTCTTC. Translating gives CASSLAHGPYNEQFF.

Remarks on this clonotype: A far larger clone is off by one base, so a read error is likely. The rearrangement uses TRBV11-2 and TRBJ1-1, with D possibly matching TRBD1 (5 bases). V lost 2 bases and J 10 bases, leaving 14 bases between the germline ends. The CDR3 contains 13 residues. Germline V gene data show CDR1 as SGHAT and CDR2 as FQNNGV. Written as DNA, the CDR3 is TGTGCCAGCAGCTTATCCCCCGTTGGGGGAGCTTTCTTT. It codes for CASSLSPVGGAFF.

This clonotype was observed many times. The chain links TRBV18 to TRBJ1-5; D is uncertain. The CDR3 loop spans 12 amino acids. Trimming took 3 bases from V and 4 from J, leaving 4 bases between them. Per the germline V gene, CDR1 is KGHSH and CDR2 is LQKENI. In nucleotides, the CDR3 is TGTGCCAGCTCACCCGAAAATCAGCCCCAGCATTTT. It translates to CASSPENQPQHF. Complete variable domain (other parts from reference TRBV18 and TRBJ1-5): NAGVMQNPRHLVRRRGQEARLRCSPMKGHSHVYWYRQLPEEGLKFMVYLQKENIIDESGMPKERFSAEFPKEGPSILRIQQVVRGDSAAYFCASSPENQPQHFGDGTRLSIL.

This chain connects TRBV15 to TRBJ2-5; 11 nucleotides agree with TRBD2. J lost 4 bases, V lost 9 bases, and 4 bases had no gene match. This CDR3 is 13 amino acids long. Germline loops: CDR1 LNHNV, CDR2 YYDKDF (reference sequence). As DNA, the CDR3 is TGTGCCACGAGACTAGCGGGAAGAGAGACCCAGTACTTC. Translation: CATRLAGRETQYF.

By frequency in the sample, this clonotype is medium-sized (0.01 to 0.1%). V gene TRBV30 combines with J gene TRBJ2-1, with TRBD1 matching 10 bases. Losses at the gene ends were 3 bases for V and 6 bases for J; bases not matched to a gene: 8. Germline V gene lookup returns CDR1 GTSNPN and CDR2 SVGIG (reference sequence). The CDR3 totals 15 residues. CDR3 loop: CAWSVLGTGVNEQFF. CDR3 in DNA: TGTGCCTGGAGCGTTTTAGGGACAGGGGTCAATGAGCAGTTCTTC.

A note on this clonotype: A much larger clone differs from this one at a single base, so this may be a read error. V usage is TRBV7-3 and J usage is TRBJ1-1; the D is unclear. CDR3 length equals 15 residues. Germline assignment: CDR1 SGHTA and CDR2 FQGTGA. The DNA of the CDR3 is TGTGCCAGCAGCGCTGTCGTGGGGATTAGCACTGGAGCTTTCTTT. Translating it yields CASSAVVGISTGAFF.

The chain has TRBV28 and TRBJ1-1, with a tentative D call TRBD1 (6 bases). The CDR3 has 16 residues. Looked up from germline, CDR1 is MDHEN and CDR2 is SYDVKM. V was cut by 3 bases and J by 0 bases, with 14 bases left in between. The CDR3 reads CASSFGTRLLNTEAFF. CDR3 sequence (DNA): TGTGCCAGCAGTTTCGGGACACGCCTTTTGAACACTGAAGCTTTCTTT.

There are many counts of this clonotype. The chain joins TRBV29-1 to TRBJ2-7, with 7 bases fitting TRBD2. In germline, CDR1 is SQVTM, CDR2 ANQGSEA. The CDR3 consists of 13 residues. The V segment lost 0 bases and the J segment 6 bases; nucleotides outside the gene matches: 5. The CDR3 here is CSVEEGGSSEQYF. As DNA, the CDR3 is TGCAGCGTTGAAGAGGGGGGGTCGAGCGAGCAGTACTTC.

This clonotype has ten or more counts. The rearrangement joins TRBV7-6 to TRBJ1-5, with D uncertain. This CDR3 spans 15 amino acids. Germline CDR1 SGHVS, CDR2 FNYEAQ. V lost 5 bases and J lost 2, with 13 bases in between. CDR3: CASSPLDDGNQPQHF. CDR3 nucleotides: TGTGCCAGCAGCCCGCTGGACGATGGCAATCAGCCCCAGCATTTT.

This clonotype came up many times. V usage is TRBV20-1 and J usage is TRBJ2-4, with D unresolved. The V end was cut by 3 bases, the J end by 0 bases, with 6 bases between. This CDR3 has 13 residues. Germline V gene lookup returns CDR1 DFQATT and CDR2 SNEGSKA (reference sequence). The CDR3 spells CSARDVAKNIQYF. The CDR3 coding sequence is TGCAGTGCTAGGGATGTAGCCAAAAACATTCAGTACTTC.

In its sample, this clonotype was seen a few times. The chain couples TRBV6-5 to TRBJ2-1; TRBD2 agrees at 11 bases. Trimming took 10 bases from V and 3 from J; bases not matched to a gene: 11. Germline V lookup: CDR1 MNHEY, CDR2 SVGAGI. CDR3 length: 16 residues. The CDR3 DNA is TGTGCCACCTACTCACTAGCGGGAGCGATCTACAATGAGCAGTTCTTC. Translating gives CATYSLAGAIYNEQFF.

This clonotype has a count of ten or more. The chain couples TRBV19 to TRBJ2-7, with 7 bases aligning to TRBD2. The CDR3 extends over 13 amino acids. Germline loops: CDR1 LNHDA, CDR2 SQIVND (reference sequence). The CDR3 sequence: CVTSFGPSGEQYF. The CDR3 DNA sequence: TGTGTCACTAGTTTTGGGCCTAGCGGCGAGCAGTACTTC.

In regard to this clonotype: The CDR3 carries no conserved terminal phenylalanine or tryptophan, so it likely arises from a read error. The chain uses TRBV5-1 and TRBJ2-3, with a possible D match to TRBD2 (5 bases). Germline V gene lookup returns CDR1 SGHRS and CDR2 YFSETQ. The CDR3 has 15 residues. V was clipped by 4 bases and J by 5 bases, with 17 bases between them. This chain's CDR3 is CASSAARAGVDTQYS. The CDR3, as DNA: TGCGCCAGCAGCGCTGCGAGGGCAGGCGTAGATACGCAGTATTCT.

The CDR3 reads CSAKVGPRTDTQYF. The CDR3, as DNA: TGCAGTGCTAAAGTGGGGCCCCGCACAGATACGCAGTATTTT. This sequence joins TRBV20-1 and TRBJ2-3; perhaps TRBD1 as D (5 bases). V was pared by 4 bases and J by 1 base, with 12 bases between. The CDR3 extends over 14 amino acids. CDR1 DFQATT and CDR2 SNEGSKA come from the germline V gene (reference sequence).

This clonotype was counted ten times or more. CDR3 sequence reads: CSASQGYEQYF. The CDR3 bases are TGCAGTGCTAGTCAGGGCTACGAGCAGTACTTC. This chain joins TRBV20-1 and TRBJ2-7; perhaps TRBD1 as D (5 bases). This CDR3 has 11 amino acids. Per the germline V gene, CDR1 is DFQATT and CDR2 is SNEGSKA (reference sequence). Trimming pared 3 bases from V and 3 bases from J, leaving 6 bases between.

This clonotype showed up many times. This chain connects TRBV7-2 to TRBJ2-1, with unresolved D. Trimming cost V 1 base and J 5 bases, with 6 bases left between them. Germline V gene data show CDR1 as SGHTA and CDR2 as FQGNSA. The CDR3 is 13 residues long. The DNA of the CDR3 is TGTGCCAGCAGCTTAGACCCGAACAATGAGCAGTTCTTC. It codes for CASSLDPNNEQFF.

This clonotype was counted at least ten times. The CDR3 is CSAPTLTDTQYF. The CDR3 bases are TGCAGTGCTCCAACCCTCACAGATACGCAGTATTTT. This chain uses TRBV20-1 with TRBJ2-3; D gene uncertain. Trimming took 5 bases from V and 2 from J, leaving 8 bases between them. The CDR3 contains 12 residues. CDR1 DFQATT and CDR2 SNEGSKA come from the germline V gene (reference sequence).

With regard to this clonotype: One base separates it from a far larger clone, so it is likely a read error. The rearrangement uses TRBV7-9 and TRBJ1-1, with D unclear. The length of the CDR3 is 11 residues. Looked up from germline, CDR1 is SEHNR and CDR2 is FQNEAQ (reference sequence). The CDR3 DNA reads as TGTGCCAGCACCTCCAACACTGAAGCTCTCTTT. It specifies CASTSNTEALF.

This clonotype was detected ten times or more. Here the CDR3 reads CASRQGAGGETQYF. CDR3 bases: TGTGCCAGCAGGCAGGGGGCCGGCGGGGAGACCCAGTACTTC. The V and J genes are TRBV7-9 and TRBJ2-5, with 8 positions matching TRBD1. V was clipped by 6 bases and J by 5 bases; unmatched bases: 8. The CDR3 sequence is 14 residues long. Germline CDR1 is SEHNR and CDR2 is FQNEAQ (reference sequence).

This clonotype was recorded many times. V is TRBV29-1 and J is TRBJ1-1; D gene uncertain. The CDR3 sequence is 11 residues long. The ends were cut back, 4 bases at V and 4 bases at J, with 7 bases in the middle. Germline V gives CDR1 SQVTM, CDR2 ANQGSEA. The CDR3 DNA follows: TGCAGCGTTGTAATGGTCACTGAAGCTTTCTTT. Translation gives CSVVMVTEAFF.

Of note for this clonotype: This could be a read error, since a much larger clone is one nucleotide away. V gene TRBV5-1 combines with J gene TRBJ2-2, with TRBD2 identical over 10 bases. Germline V gene data show CDR1 as SGHRS and CDR2 as YFSETQ. The CDR3 length is 17 residues. The CDR3 region has the DNA TGCGCCAGCAGTGACTGGACTAGCGGCTGGAACAACGGGGAGCTGTTTTTT. Translation: CASSDWTSGWNNGELFF.

On this clonotype: Likely a read error: the CDR3 ends without its conserved phenylalanine or tryptophan. This chain joins TRBV25-1 and TRBJ2-2; D is possibly TRBD1 or TRBD2 (5 bases each). V was cut by 3 bases and J by 0 bases, with 11 bases left in between. This CDR3 spans 16 amino acids. Germline-derived CDR1 and CDR2 are MGHDK and SYGVNS. The CDR3 region has the DNA TGTGCCAGCAGTGACCCGGGACGGACGAACACCGGGGAGCTGTTTCTT. Protein sequence: CASSDPGRTNTGELFL.

This clonotype showed up many times. The CDR3: CASSQLGTSGSGRQYF. CDR3 nucleotides: TGCGCCAGCAGCCAACTCGGGACTAGCGGGAGTGGTCGGCAGTACTTC. V and J are TRBV4-1 and TRBJ2-7; 14 nucleotides match TRBD2. The CDR3 is made up of 16 amino acids. The germline CDR1 and CDR2 sequences are MGHRA and YSYEKL. The junction had 9 bases not matched to a gene; V was cut back by 2 bases and J by 9 bases.

In its sample, this clonotype was seen many times. The DNA of the CDR3 is TGTGCCAGCAGCCGGACAAGGGGAGGCGAGCAGTACTTC. Translation: CASSRTRGGEQYF. The V and J genes are TRBV3-1 and TRBJ2-7; D might be TRBD2 (6 bases). CDR3 length equals 13 residues. The germline V gene encodes CDR1 LGHDT and CDR2 YNNKEL (reference sequence). Trimming left V 4 bases short and J 6 bases short, with 13 bases between.

This clonotype was seen a handful of times. The chain combines TRBV20-1 with TRBJ2-2; tentatively, D is TRBD1 or TRBD2 (5 bases each). Germline V gives CDR1 DFQATT, CDR2 SNEGSKA (reference sequence). With 3 bases removed from V and 4 bases from J, the gap between germline ends came to 15 bases. The CDR3 spans 15 residues. In DNA form, the CDR3 reads TGCAGTGCTAGGGTCGACGGTGGGACCACCGGGGAGCTGTTTTTT. It translates to CSARVDGGTTGELFF.

This clonotype was seen many times. The chain carries TRBV18 and TRBJ1-5, with a tentative D call TRBD1 (6 bases). V dropped 3 bases and J dropped 0 bases, with 12 bases sitting between them. This CDR3 contains 16 residues. Germline V gene data show CDR1 as KGHSH and CDR2 as LQKENI. The chain's CDR3 is CASSPSTGPSNQPQHF. The CDR3 nucleotides are TGTGCCAGCTCACCGTCCACAGGGCCTAGCAATCAGCCCCAGCATTTT.